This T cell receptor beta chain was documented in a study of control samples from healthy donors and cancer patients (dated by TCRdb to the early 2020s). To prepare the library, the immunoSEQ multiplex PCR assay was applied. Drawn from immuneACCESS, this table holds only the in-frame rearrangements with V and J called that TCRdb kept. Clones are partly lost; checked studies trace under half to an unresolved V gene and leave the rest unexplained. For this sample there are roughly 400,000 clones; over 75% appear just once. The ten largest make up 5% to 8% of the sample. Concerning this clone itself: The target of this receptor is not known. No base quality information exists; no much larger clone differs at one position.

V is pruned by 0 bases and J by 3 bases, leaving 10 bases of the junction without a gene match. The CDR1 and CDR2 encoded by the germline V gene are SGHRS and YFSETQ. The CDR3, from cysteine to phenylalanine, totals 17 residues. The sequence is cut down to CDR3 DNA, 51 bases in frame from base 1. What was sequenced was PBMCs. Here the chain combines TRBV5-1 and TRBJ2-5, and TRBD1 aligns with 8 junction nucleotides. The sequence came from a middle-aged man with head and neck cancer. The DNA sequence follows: TGCGCCAGCAGCTTGGCCGGTGTTGGACAGGGAGAAGAGACCCAGTACTTC. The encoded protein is CASSLAGVGQGEETQYF. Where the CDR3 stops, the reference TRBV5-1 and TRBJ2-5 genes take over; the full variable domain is KAGVTQTPRYLIKTRGQQVTLSCSPISGHRSVSWYQQTPGQGLQFLFEYFSETQRNKGNFPGRFSGRQFSNSRSEMNVSTLELGDSALYLCASSLAGVGQGEETQYFGPGTRLLVL.